Below, 23 T cell receptor beta chains from the same sample are listed, as sequenced in a study of blood T cell repertoires in COVID-19. Data came from immunoSEQ multiplex PCR; TCRdb stores just in-frame clones and leaves some out. The top ten hold 0.7% to 1% of the sample, which has some 120,000 clones, about three quarters seen once. The sequenced sample consisted of peripheral blood. These receptors were collected from a human donor with acute or convalescent COVID-19. The donor label of this sample is uncertain.

The V gene is TRBV19, the J gene TRBJ1-1; TRBD1 matches 8 bases. The ends lost 8 bases at V and 1 base at J; junction bases unmatched: 3. CDR1 is LNHDA and CDR2 is SQIVND in the germline V gene (reference sequence). CDR3 length equals 13 residues. The CDR3 bases are TGTGCCAGTCGCGGACAGGGGAACACTGAAGCTTTCTTT. Protein: CASRGQGNTEAFF. The full variable domain, rest sourced from reference TRBV19 and TRBJ1-1, is DGGITQSPKYLFRKEGQNVTLSCEQNLNHDAMYWYRQDPGQGLRLIYYSQIVNDFQKGDIAEGYSVSREKKESFPLTVTSAQKNPTAFYLCASRGQGNTEAFFGQGTRLTVV.

The chain couples TRBV5-5 to TRBJ1-2; 9 nucleotides match TRBD1. The CDR3 loop spans 15 amino acids. Trimming took 3 bases from V and 4 from J; bases not matched to a gene: 7. Germline V gives CDR1 SGHKS, CDR2 YYEKEE (reference sequence). The CDR3 loop reads CASSSSQGQGYGYTF. The CDR3 region has the DNA TGTGCCAGCAGCTCCTCCCAGGGACAGGGCTATGGCTACACCTTC.

The V and J genes are TRBV4-2 and TRBJ2-3; the match to TRBD2 covers 13 bases. J gave up 4 bases and V 4 bases, and 5 bases lay outside the gene matches. Per germline, CDR1 LGHNA and CDR2 YNFKEQ. CDR3 length: 16 amino acids. CDR3 in amino acids: CASSPGTSGDPDTQYF. CDR3 nucleotides: TGTGCCAGCAGCCCTGGGACTAGCGGGGACCCAGATACGCAGTATTTT.

V is TRBV9 and J is TRBJ2-1; 7 nucleotides agree with TRBD1. V gave up 4 bases and J gave up 4 bases; unmatched junction bases: 11. CDR1 and CDR2 from the germline V gene are SGDLS and YYNGEE. This CDR3 is 16 amino acids long. CDR3 region: CASSYPRDSSYNEQFF. CDR3 coding DNA: TGTGCCAGCAGCTATCCTCGGGACAGTAGTTACAATGAGCAGTTCTTC.

The table lists this clone with a few counts. This sequence joins TRBV5-1 and TRBJ2-5, with 7 bases lining up with TRBD1. Germline CDR1 and CDR2: SGHRS and YFSETQ. This CDR3 has 14 amino acids. The junction had 3 bases not matched to a gene; V was cut back by 4 bases and J by 0 bases. CDR3 protein: CASSGGTDQETQYF. The CDR3 nucleotides are TGCGCCAGCAGCGGTGGGACAGACCAAGAGACCCAGTACTTC. Complete variable domain (other parts from reference TRBV5-1 and TRBJ2-5): KAGVTQTPRYLIKTRGQQVTLSCSPISGHRSVSWYQQTPGQGLQFLFEYFSETQRNKGNFPGRFSGRQFSNSRSEMNVSTLELGDSALYLCASSGGTDQETQYFGPGTRLLVL.

This rearrangement joins TRBV7-9 to TRBJ1-2; no clear D. Germline values: CDR1 SEHNR, CDR2 FQNEAQ (reference sequence). The CDR3 is 14 amino acids. V lost 5 bases, J lost 6 bases, and 16 bases lay in between. The CDR3: CASSATLISHGYTF. The CDR3 bases are TGTGCCAGCAGCGCAACTCTCATAAGCCATGGCTACACCTTC.

This clone appeared once. The chain is built from TRBV2 and TRBJ2-2; TRBD2 is a possible D gene (5 bases). Germline CDR1 is SNHLY and CDR2 is FYNNEI. The CDR3 extends over 15 amino acids. V was clipped by 6 bases and J by 0 bases, with 11 bases between them. In nucleotides, the CDR3 is TGTGCCAGCAGGGAGGAACAGACGAACACCGGGGAGCTGTTTTTT. It specifies CASREEQTNTGELFF. The full variable domain, rest sourced from reference TRBV2 and TRBJ2-2, is EPEVTQTPSHQVTQMGQEVILRCVPISNHLYFYWYRQILGQKVEFLVSFYNNEISEKSEIFDDQFSVERPDGSNFTLKIRSTKLEDSAMYFCASREEQTNTGELFFGEGSRLTVL.

The CDR3 loop reads CASSLNRGYNTEAFF. The CDR3 DNA is TGTGCCAGCAGCCTAAACAGGGGGTATAACACTGAAGCTTTCTTT. This chain uses TRBV7-9 with TRBJ1-1; 8 bases align to TRBD1. J lost 2 bases, V lost 5 bases, and 7 bases had no gene match. The CDR3 runs 15 residues. CDR1 and CDR2 (germline): SEHNR, FQNEAQ (reference sequence).

The chain carries TRBV7-6 and TRBJ2-5; 7 positions agree with TRBD2. The CDR3 extends over 17 amino acids. In germline, CDR1 is SGHVS, CDR2 FNYEAQ. Trimming removed 5 bases from V and 2 bases from J; junction bases left unmatched: 14. CDR3 in DNA: TGTGCCAGCAGCCCCAGAGGCCTAGCGGATACTCAAGAGACCCAGTACTTC. Translated, it gives CASSPRGLADTQETQYF.

The V gene is TRBV7-2, the J gene TRBJ1-1; 12 nucleotides line up with TRBD1. Per the germline V gene, CDR1 is SGHTA and CDR2 is FQGNSA. The CDR3 is 17 residues long. The J segment lost 5 bases and the V segment lost 1 base, leaving 8 bases of the junction unmatched. CDR3 nucleotide sequence: TGTGCCAGCAGCTTAGTTGGGACAGGGGGCGTAGGTACTGAAGCTTTCTTT. Translated: CASSLVGTGGVGTEAFF. Drawing the rest from reference TRBV7-2 and TRBJ1-1, the complete variable domain is GAGVSQSPSNKVTEKGKDVELRCDPISGHTALYWYRQSLGQGLEFLIYFQGNSAPDKSGLPSDRFSAERTGGSVSTLTIQRTQQEDSAVYLCASSLVGTGGVGTEAFFGQGTRLTVV.

This clone was observed once. V usage is TRBV9 and J usage is TRBJ2-1, with no clear D. The CDR3 extends over 15 amino acids. CDR1 and CDR2 from the germline V gene are SGDLS and YYNGEE. With 1 base removed from V and 7 bases from J, the gap between germline ends came to 15 bases. Here the CDR3 DNA reads TGTGCCAGCAGCGTAAGGAGCACTGTCTCTAATGAGCAGTTCTTC. Translation: CASSVRSTVSNEQFF.

The chain combines TRBV12-5 with TRBJ2-5, with D perhaps TRBD1 (5 bases). This CDR3 has 13 residues. Trimming took 6 bases from V and 0 from J, leaving 8 bases between them. Germline CDR1 LGHNT, CDR2 FRNRAP. In nucleotides, the CDR3 is TGTGCTAGTGGGGCAGGGTACCAAGAGACCCAGTACTTC. It specifies CASGAGYQETQYF.

This clone has just a few counts. The chain has TRBV24-1 and TRBJ2-1, with 12 positions matching TRBD2. V lost 4 bases to trimming and J lost 0 bases; unmatched junction nucleotides: 15. CDR3 length: 21 amino acids. CDR1 is KGHDR and CDR2 is SFDVKD in the germline V gene. This CDR3 is CATSDRTLAGGFFSSYNEQFF. DNA of the CDR3: TGTGCCACCAGTGACCGTACCCTAGCGGGGGGGTTCTTTAGCTCCTACAATGAGCAGTTCTTC.

The chain joins TRBV30 to TRBJ1-5; D uncertain. The germline gives CDR1 GTSNPN, CDR2 SVGIG (reference sequence). V lost 3 bases to trimming and J lost 0 bases, with 6 bases between them. This CDR3 is 13 amino acids long. The CDR3 bases are TGTGCCTGGAGCCGGGATAGCAATCAGCCCCAGCATTTT. Translated, it gives CAWSRDSNQPQHF.

The gene calls are TRBV11-2 and TRBJ2-1; 10 bases agree with TRBD2. J was trimmed by 8 bases and V by 4 bases; bases with no gene match: 11. CDR3 length equals 16 residues. Germline lookup yields CDR1 SGHAT and CDR2 FQNNGV. This CDR3 is CASSSPRAGGRYEQFF. The DNA for the CDR3 is TGTGCCAGCAGCTCCCCTCGAGCGGGGGGGCGGTATGAGCAGTTCTTC.

This clone appeared a single time. The chain links TRBV6-2 or TRBV6-3 to TRBJ2-7, with D possibly being TRBD2 (5 bases). The CDR3 has 16 amino acids. Trimming removed 0 bases from V and 0 bases from J, with 12 bases in between. The germline V gene has CDR1 MNHEY and CDR2 SVGEGT. CDR3 nucleotide sequence: TGTGCCAGCAGTTACTCGCCGGGGTTCTCCTCCTACGAGCAGTACGTC. Protein product: CASSYSPGFSSYEQYV.

This clone came up a few times. J is TRBJ2-1 and V is TRBV11-2, with 7 bases fitting TRBD2. The V and J ends lost 4 bases and 4 bases, in that order; junction bases with no gene match: 13. The V gene's germline CDR1 is SGHAT and CDR2 FQNNGV. This CDR3 region has 17 residues. The CDR3 DNA reads as TGTGCCAGCAGCTCACGCGGGGGACCGAGAAGATACAATGAGCAGTTCTTC. Translation gives CASSSRGGPRRYNEQFF. Complete variable domain (other parts from reference TRBV11-2 and TRBJ2-1): EAGVAQSPRYKIIEKRQSVAFWCNPISGHATLYWYQQILGQGPKLLIQFQNNGVVDDSQLPKDRFSAERLKGVDSTLKIQPAKLEDSAVYLCASSSRGGPRRYNEQFFGPGTRLTVL.

This clone counts as medium-sized. Other nucleotide sequences in the sample specify the same CDR3. This chain links TRBV11-2 with TRBJ1-5, with D tentatively TRBD1 (5 bases). Trimming cost V 0 bases and J 7 bases, with 7 bases left between them. Per germline, CDR1 SGHAT and CDR2 FQNNGV. CDR3 size: 13 residues. The chain's CDR3 is CASSLDRGQPQHF. CDR3 in DNA: TGTGCCAGCAGCTTAGATCGGGGGCAGCCCCAGCATTTT.

This chain connects TRBV5-5 to TRBJ2-5; 10 nucleotides align to TRBD2. Trimming took 2 bases from V and 5 from J; bases not matched to a gene: 9. The CDR3 is 16 residues long. The V gene's germline CDR1 is SGHKS and CDR2 YYEKEE (reference sequence). The CDR3 reads CASSFSPGLARETQYF. CDR3 DNA: TGTGCCAGCAGCTTTTCACCGGGACTAGCGCGCGAGACCCAGTACTTC.

This chain uses TRBV6-5 with TRBJ1-3; tentatively, D is TRBD1 (5 bases). The CDR3 extends over 14 amino acids. CDR1 is MNHEY and CDR2 is SVGAGI in the germline V gene. Trimming left V 4 bases short and J 3 bases short, with 10 bases between. CDR3 DNA: TGTGCCAGCAGTTCCCAGGGTAATGGAAACACCATATATTTT. Amino acid sequence: CASSSQGNGNTIYF.

The chain has TRBV7-2 and TRBJ2-1; 8 nucleotides align to TRBD2. CDR3 length: 15 amino acids. Germline trimming cut 1 base from V and 4 bases from J; bases unmatched to any gene: 3. Germline V CDR1 and CDR2: SGHTA, FQGNSA. Here the CDR3 reads CASSLGSGEYNEQFF. The DNA for the CDR3 is TGTGCCAGCAGCTTAGGTAGCGGGGAGTACAATGAGCAGTTCTTC.

The V call is TRBV23-1, the J call TRBJ1-3, with a possible D match to TRBD1 (5 bases). TRBV23-1 is an ORF; its function is uncertain. The CDR3 sequence is 14 residues long. The ends were cut back, 8 bases at V and 0 bases at J, with 11 bases in the middle. This chain's CDR3 is CASGAGLSGNTIYF. CDR3 sequence (DNA): TGCGCCAGCGGGGCGGGGCTCTCTGGAAACACCATATATTTT.

Only one count was recorded for this clone. The sample holds other DNA sequences that translate to the same CDR3. This rearrangement joins TRBV6-5 to TRBJ1-1, with TRBD1 identical over 9 bases. CDR3 length: 14 amino acids. Trimming cost V 6 bases and J 5 bases; bases outside gene matches: 7. CDR1 and CDR2 (germline): MNHEY, SVGAGI. The CDR3 DNA reads as TGTGCCAGCAGCTTGACAGGGGGGGAGACTGAAGCTTTCTTT. This translates into CASSLTGGETEAFF.